These T cell receptor beta chains were read from a single sample in a study of OX40 agonist ivuxolimab in advanced cancers. Measured with immunoSEQ multiplex PCR; TCRdb has only the in-frame clones, and not every one. The repertoire holds over 70,000 clones, with 85% to 90% as singletons. Source: CD4+ or CD8+ T cells sorted from blood, taken in a trial of the OX40 agonist ivuxolimab. These receptors were taken from an adult with an advanced solid tumor such as melanoma, head and neck, liver or kidney cancer. Both conserved end residues are part of each CDR3. D genes are given only for firm matches. Clone size is not always given. Where it is, it says once, few, many or a class for expanded clones.

>TRBV6-5|NA|NA|TRBJ1-1
TGTGCCAGCAGAACAGGGAGTGAAGCTTTCTTT
CASRTGSEAFF
>TRBV4-1|TRBD1|NA|TRBJ2-3
TGCGCCAGCAGCCACCCGGGACAGGGGACCTCGGATACGCAGTATTTT
CASSHPGQGTSDTQYF
>TRBV19|NA|NA|TRBJ2-7
TGTGCCAGTAGTATTTCTATTCGGGACGAGCAGTACTTC
CASSISIRDEQYF
>TRBV6-5|NA|NA|TRBJ1-2
TGTGCCAGCAGTTACGGGGGACGGCTAAACTATGGCTACACCTTC
CASSYGGRLNYGYTF
>TRBV6-5|TRBD2|once|TRBJ2-1
TGTGCCAGCAGTTCGACTAGCGGGGGGACACTGCAGTTCTTC
CASSSTSGGTLQFF
>TRBV7-7|NA|NA|TRBJ1-1
TGTGCCAGCAGCCTAGGAGACGGCACTGAAGCTTTCTTT
CASSLGDGTEAFF
>TRBV5-1|TRBD1|NA|TRBJ1-2
TGCGCCAGCAGCTTAAGGGGGCAGGATGGCTGCACCTTC
CASSLRGQDGCTF
>TRBV4-1|NA|NA|TRBJ1-1
TGCGCCAGCAGCCAGCTACTGACACCCCTCGGAGCTTTCTTT
CASSQLLTPLGAFF
>TRBV14|NA|NA|TRBJ1-2
TGTGCCAGCAGCCAAGACTACCGCTATCATGGCTACACCTTC
CASSQDYRYHGYTF
>TRBV11-2|NA|NA|TRBJ1-1
TGTGCCAGCAGCTTGTGGACAGATGCTTTCTTT
CASSLWTDAFF
>TRBV4-1|NA|NA|TRBJ2-3
TGCGCCAGCAGCCAAGACCGAGGTACCTCCCGGTATTTAAGGCAGTATTTT
CASSQDRGTSRYLRQYF
>TRBV19|NA|medium-sized|TRBJ1-1
TGTGCCAGTAGTATCGGACACCTGAACACTGAAGCTTTCTTT
CASSIGHLNTEAFF